This TCR beta chain was captured by sequencing in a study of blood T cell repertoires in COVID-19. Study-wide background: Both acute and convalescent COVID-19 samples were obtained from the United States, Italy and Spain.

Germline CDR1 SGHRS, CDR2 YFSETQ. The CDR3 is 14 residues long. Trimming took 2 bases from V and 6 from J; bases not matched to a gene: 4. The Seattle patients, enrolled during active infection, were followed longitudinally. Original handling: How many nucleated cells were present was estimated from reference gene primer amplification. TCRdb keeps only in-frame clones here, not all; method: immunoSEQ multiplex PCR. V and J calls plus clone size are reproduced from that table; the DNA served to infer D and trimming. The profile shows about 12,000 clones, approximately 77% of them singletons. This chain connects TRBV5-1 to TRBJ2-3, with 9 bases identical to TRBD2. The receptor was isolated from a man aged 55 to 69 with COVID-19, enrolled during active disease. Sequenced material: peripheral blood. The CDR3 DNA reads as TGCGCCAGCAGCTTTAGCGGGAGTCGGGATACGCAGTATTTT. This translates into CASSFSGSRDTQYF. The full variable domain, rest sourced from reference TRBV5-1 and TRBJ2-3, is KAGVTQTPRYLIKTRGQQVTLSCSPISGHRSVSWYQQTPGQGLQFLFEYFSETQRNKGNFPGRFSGRQFSNSRSEMNVSTLELGDSALYLCASSFSGSRDTQYFGPGTRLTVL.